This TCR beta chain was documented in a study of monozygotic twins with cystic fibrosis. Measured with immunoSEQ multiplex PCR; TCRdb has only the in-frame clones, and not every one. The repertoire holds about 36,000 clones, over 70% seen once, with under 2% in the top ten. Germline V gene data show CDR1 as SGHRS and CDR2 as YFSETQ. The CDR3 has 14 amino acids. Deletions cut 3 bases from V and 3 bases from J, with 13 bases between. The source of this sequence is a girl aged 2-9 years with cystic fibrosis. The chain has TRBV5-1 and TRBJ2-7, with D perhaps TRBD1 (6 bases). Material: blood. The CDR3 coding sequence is TGCGCCAGCAGCTCCACGGACAGATTCTACGAGCAGTACTTC. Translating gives CASSSTDRFYEQYF. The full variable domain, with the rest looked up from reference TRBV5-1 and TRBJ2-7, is KAGVTQTPRYLIKTRGQQVTLSCSPISGHRSVSWYQQTPGQGLQFLFEYFSETQRNKGNFPGRFSGRQFSNSRSEMNVSTLELGDSALYLCASSSTDRFYEQYFGPGTRLTVT.